A single sample gave rise to the 16 T cell receptor beta chains below, sequenced in a study of CD8 T cells in Susac syndrome. About 0.45 to 1 ug RNA was reverse transcribed with random hexamers. TCRdb used MiXCR to reprocess the immunoSEQ multiplex PCR reads, holding one entry per CDR3 protein. Among some 120,000 distinct CDR3 sequences, over 90% were seen once, and the ten largest hold about 0.14%. The material sequenced was CD4+ T cells from PBMCs. The receptors were sampled from a human donor in good health.

J is TRBJ2-1 and V is TRBV4-2, with D unresolved. Germline V gene lookup returns CDR1 LGHNA and CDR2 YNFKEQ. This CDR3 has 15 residues. Between the trimmed V and J ends, which lost 0 bases and 0 bases, there was a span of 6 bases. The CDR3 is CASSQDQSSYNEQFF. Written as DNA, the CDR3 is TGTGCCAGCAGCCAAGACCAAAGCTCCTACAATGAGCAGTTCTTC.

This sequence joins TRBV19 and TRBJ2-6, with unresolved D. Looked up from germline, CDR1 is LNHDA and CDR2 is SQIVND (reference sequence). Between the trimmed V and J ends, which lost 4 bases and 0 bases, there was a span of 7 bases. CDR3 size: 15 residues. The CDR3 DNA reads TGTGCCAGTAGTAAAATAAGCTCTGGGGCCAACGTCCTGACTTTC. It encodes CASSKISSGANVLTF.

The chain carries TRBV20-1 and TRBJ1-1, with 7 nucleotides matching TRBD1. This CDR3 is built from 12 residues. CDR1 is DFQATT, CDR2 SNEGSKA, per germline (reference sequence). The V segment lost 6 bases and the J segment 4 bases; nucleotides outside the gene matches: 5. In DNA form, the CDR3 reads TGCAGTGCAATGACAGGGAGCACTGAAGCTTTCTTT. Translating it yields CSAMTGSTEAFF.

In this sample, this clonotype turned up once. V usage is TRBV10-3 and J usage is TRBJ2-1, with D possibly matching TRBD2 (5 bases). The V and J ends lost 4 bases and 7 bases respectively, with 8 bases between them. The CDR3 has 12 residues. Germline V lookup: CDR1 ENHRY, CDR2 SYGVKD. Written as DNA, the CDR3 is TGTGCCATCAGTGTCCGGGGAAATGAGCAGTTCTTC. It yields the protein CAISVRGNEQFF.

The chain carries TRBV29-1 and TRBJ1-3, with a possible D match to TRBD1 (5 bases). V lost 7 bases and J 0 bases, leaving 16 bases between the germline ends. In germline, CDR1 is SQVTM, CDR2 ANQGSEA. This CDR3 is 15 amino acids long. The CDR3 region is CSGMEGSSSGNTIYF. The CDR3 bases are TGCAGCGGGATGGAGGGGTCGAGCTCTGGAAACACCATATATTTT. The entire variable domain, with the rest obtained from reference TRBV29-1 and TRBJ1-3, is as follows: SAVISQKPSRDICQRGTSLTIQCQVDSQVTMMFWYRQQPGQSLTLIATANQGSEATYESGFVIDKFPISRPNLTFSTLTVSNMSPEDSSIYLCSGMEGSSSGNTIYFGEGSWLTVV.

The chain combines TRBV29-1 with TRBJ2-2, with D unclear. The germline V gene has CDR1 SQVTM and CDR2 ANQGSEA. V was clipped by 4 bases and J by 5 bases, with 5 bases between them. The CDR3 spans 11 residues. Written as DNA, the CDR3 is TGCAGCGTTGTCAGTACCGGGGAGCTGTTTTTT. This gives the protein CSVVSTGELFF.

This clonotype was seen only a few times. This rearrangement joins TRBV9 to TRBJ2-7, with TRBD2 as a possible D gene (5 bases). The CDR3 runs to 13 residues. Per the germline V gene, CDR1 is SGDLS and CDR2 is YYNGEE. V was clipped by 1 base and J by 0 bases, with 5 bases between them. The CDR3 spells CASSVSGSYEQYF. CDR3 bases: TGTGCCAGCAGCGTAAGCGGCTCCTACGAGCAGTACTTC.

In its sample, this clonotype was seen once. This chain links TRBV12-3 or TRBV12-4 with TRBJ2-1; TRBD2 agrees at 8 bases. V shed 1 base and J 7 bases; nucleotides not matched to a gene: 6. This CDR3 is built from 15 residues. This CDR3 reads CASSLGGSGVNEQFF. The CDR3 DNA reads as TGTGCCAGCAGTTTAGGCGGTAGCGGGGTGAATGAGCAGTTCTTC.

The chain combines TRBV20-1 with TRBJ1-5; TRBD1 matches 8 bases. This CDR3 is built from 15 residues. Germline V CDR1 and CDR2: DFQATT, SNEGSKA (reference sequence). After removal of 3 bases from V and 5 bases from J, the junction contained 9 bases not matched to a gene. The CDR3 sequence is CSASRDRWRDQPQHF. The DNA of the CDR3 is TGCAGTGCTAGCCGGGACAGGTGGCGGGATCAGCCCCAGCATTTT.

V usage is TRBV29-1 and J usage is TRBJ2-7, with 12 bases lining up with TRBD2. The J segment lost 4 bases and the V segment lost 7 bases, leaving 5 bases of the junction unmatched. Germline V gene data show CDR1 as SQVTM and CDR2 as ANQGSEA. The CDR3 totals 13 residues. In DNA, the CDR3 is TGCAGCGGTCTGGGGACTAGCGGGTACGAGCAGTACTTC. This codes for CSGLGTSGYEQYF.

This sequence joins TRBV5-1 and TRBJ2-1; tentative D call: TRBD2 (6 bases). CDR3 length: 17 amino acids. V dropped 1 base and J dropped 2 bases, with 16 bases sitting between them. Looked up from germline, CDR1 is SGHRS and CDR2 is YFSETQ. The CDR3 bases are TGCGCCAGCAGCTTGTCTCCCGGGAGTGTCCCCTACAATGAGCAGTTCTTC. Translating gives CASSLSPGSVPYNEQFF.

About this clonotype: The junction shows a germline mismatch at one end, possibly a read error. The V gene is TRBV25-1, the J gene TRBJ2-7; D is ambiguous. This CDR3 is 13 amino acids long. Germline V gene data show CDR1 as MGHDK and CDR2 as SYGVNS. CDR3 in amino acids: CAASEQASNEQYF. In DNA, the CDR3 is TGTGCCGCATCCGAGCAGGCCTCCAACGAGCAGTACTTC.

The genes are TRBV4-3 and TRBJ2-1; 8 nucleotides match TRBD2. Germline-derived CDR1 and CDR2 are LGHNA and YSLEER. Losses at the gene ends were 0 bases for V and 6 bases for J; bases not matched to a gene: 10. The CDR3 extends over 17 amino acids. The CDR3 DNA sequence: TGCGCCAGCAGCCAAGATCGAGGGGGACTAGTTGTCAATGAGCAGTTCTTC. Its translation: CASSQDRGGLVVNEQFF.

This clonotype was recorded once. The chain joins TRBV7-9 to TRBJ1-2; 10 bases agree with TRBD1. Per the germline V gene, CDR1 is SEHNR and CDR2 is FQNEAQ (reference sequence). Losses at the gene ends were 5 bases for V and 3 bases for J; bases not matched to a gene: 12. The CDR3 totals 17 residues. CDR3 DNA sequence: TGTGCCAGCAGCCCAGCGATTGGGACAGGGGAAGACTATGGCTACACCTTC. Translation gives CASSPAIGTGEDYGYTF.

The J gene is TRBJ2-6, the V gene TRBV7-2; D unclear. CDR3 length: 15 residues. Trimming took 5 bases from V and 0 from J, leaving 8 bases between them. The germline CDR1 and CDR2 sequences are SGHTA and FQGNSA. The CDR3 here is CASSGRASGANVLTF. CDR3 coding DNA: TGTGCCAGCAGCGGTCGGGCCTCTGGGGCCAACGTCCTGACTTTC. Full variable domain (outside the CDR3, taken from reference TRBV7-2 and TRBJ2-6): GAGVSQSPSNKVTEKGKDVELRCDPISGHTALYWYRQSLGQGLEFLIYFQGNSAPDKSGLPSDRFSAERTGGSVSTLTIQRTQQEDSAVYLCASSGRASGANVLTFGAGSRLTVL.

This chain links TRBV29-1 with TRBJ2-2; 9 bases are shared with TRBD2. Trimming took 6 bases from V and 6 from J; bases not matched to a gene: 8. The CDR3 is 14 residues long. CDR1 SQVTM and CDR2 ANQGSEA come from the germline V gene. CDR3 in DNA: TGCAGCGTCTTTAGCGGGAGTGCGGCCGGGGAGCTGTTTTTT. This codes for CSVFSGSAAGELFF.